This T cell receptor beta chain was profiled in a study of a mutant IDH1 vaccine in newly diagnosed glioma. Study overall: Treated patients showed a male proportion of approximately 62%, a female proportion of around 38%, and a mean age of approximately 40 years. Patients' prior therapy spanned radiotherapy, temozolomide, or both; most underwent both.

Germline V gene lookup returns CDR1 GTSNPN and CDR2 SVGIG (reference sequence). Trimming took 2 bases from V and 3 from J, leaving 7 bases between them. The CDR3 totals 12 residues. Study results and limitations: The study observed vaccine-induced immune responses in about 93% of patients. Changes in top peripheral clonotypes did not appear linked to pseudoprogression.

Time point: baseline, week 1 (first vaccination visit). The treatment denotes: pre-vaccination baseline after standard-of-care therapy. This clone was observed a few times. Its antigen remains unknown. Generated by immunoSEQ multiplex PCR, the TCRdb table keeps only in-frame clones and is missing some. The sample lists some 90,000 clones, over 70% occurring once. The receptor comes from a man between 40 and 49 years old with glioma. Some clones in this sample may be carry-over from other donors' samples. The sequenced sample was PBMCs, obtained from a glioma patient treated with radiotherapy, temozolomide or both. The chain employs TRBV30 and TRBJ1-1; no clear D gene. Here the CDR3 reads CAWSYEYTEAFF. Here the CDR3 DNA reads TGTGCCTGGAGTTATGAGTACACTGAAGCTTTCTTT.